One and the same sample provided the 30 T cell receptor beta chains below, sequenced in a study of blood T cell repertoires in COVID-19. Generated by immunoSEQ multiplex PCR, the TCRdb table keeps only in-frame clones and is missing some. Here the sample spans approximately 190,000 clones, roughly 82% being singletons. The specimen sequenced was peripheral blood. Every receptor here comes from a woman aged 55-69 years with COVID-19, enrolled during active disease.

The V and J genes are TRBV15 and TRBJ1-1; D possibly corresponds to TRBD1 (5 bases). Trimming removed 7 bases at V and 4 bases at J, with 16 bases between. This CDR3 has 14 amino acids. Germline assignment: CDR1 LNHNV and CDR2 YYDKDF (reference sequence). The CDR3 DNA reads TGTGCCACCACTGACGCAGGGATTGGCACTGAAGCTTTCTTT. Residues: CATTDAGIGTEAFF.

V is TRBV28 and J is TRBJ1-3; a possible D gene is TRBD1 (5 bases). The length of the CDR3 is 15 residues. Trimming cost V 1 base and J 2 bases, with 9 bases left between them. The germline CDR1 and CDR2 sequences are MDHEN and SYDVKM. The CDR3 loop is CASSLYRSTGNTIYF. The CDR3 nucleotides read TGTGCCAGCAGTTTATACAGGTCGACTGGAAACACCATATATTTT.

The chain uses TRBV18 and TRBJ2-3, with D perhaps TRBD1 (6 bases). CDR3 size: 14 residues. Germline V gene data show CDR1 as KGHSH and CDR2 as LQKENI. V was clipped by 3 bases and J by 2 bases, with 9 bases between them. This CDR3 is CASSPGQPTDTQYF. CDR3 sequence (DNA): TGTGCCAGCTCACCTGGACAGCCCACAGATACGCAGTATTTT.

The chain carries TRBV18 and TRBJ1-1, with a possible D match to TRBD1 (5 bases). The V and J ends lost 4 bases and 1 base respectively, with 22 bases between them. The CDR3 length is 18 residues. Per germline, CDR1 KGHSH and CDR2 LQKENI. CDR3 nucleotide sequence: TGTGCCAGCTCACTTCTCGGCCCCGCAGGGAGGACGAACACTGAAGCTTTCTTT. Protein sequence: CASSLLGPAGRTNTEAFF.

The rearrangement links TRBV6-5 to TRBJ1-2; D perhaps matches TRBD1 (5 bases). The CDR3 is 13 residues long. Germline V gives CDR1 MNHEY, CDR2 SVGAGI. Deletions cut 7 bases from V and 3 bases from J, with 12 bases between. The DNA of the CDR3 is TGTGCCAGCAAGAGACAGTTAGACTATGGCTACACCTTC. Its translation: CASKRQLDYGYTF.

The V and J genes are TRBV28 and TRBJ2-3; 7 bases line up with TRBD1. J gave up 2 bases and V 6 bases, and 11 bases lay outside the gene matches. CDR3 length: 16 amino acids. In germline, CDR1 is MDHEN, CDR2 SYDVKM. The CDR3 region has the DNA TGTGCCAGCAGAACCCACGGGACAGAACTCACAGATACGCAGTATTTT. This sequence encodes CASRTHGTELTDTQYF.

The V call is TRBV2, the J call TRBJ2-1, with 8 bases that match TRBD2. The CDR3 runs to 15 residues. Germline values: CDR1 SNHLY, CDR2 FYNNEI. The J segment lost 9 bases and the V segment lost 3 bases, leaving 10 bases of the junction unmatched. As DNA, the CDR3 is TGTGCCAGCAGTGAGGCCGGGGGGGCGTACGGTGAGCAGTTCTTC. It yields the protein CASSEAGGAYGEQFF.

The chain couples TRBV9 to TRBJ2-2; TRBD2 agrees at 10 bases. Losses at the gene ends were 0 bases for V and 6 bases for J; bases not matched to a gene: 5. This CDR3 has 16 amino acids. Germline values: CDR1 SGDLS, CDR2 YYNGEE. The CDR3 spells CASSVEAGGSAGELFF. CDR3 in DNA: TGTGCCAGCAGCGTAGAAGCGGGGGGGTCCGCCGGGGAGCTGTTTTTT. The variable domain in full, completed from reference TRBV9 and TRBJ2-2, reads DSGVTQTPKHLITATGQRVTLRCSPRSGDLSVYWYQQSLDQGLQFLIQYYNGEERAKGNILERFSAQQFPDLHSELNLSSLELGDSALYFCASSVEAGGSAGELFFGEGSRLTVL.

The CDR3 is CASRVSSTLTDTQYF. In nucleotides, the CDR3 is TGTGCCAGTAGAGTTAGCTCGACCCTCACAGATACGCAGTATTTT. The chain combines TRBV19 with TRBJ2-3; D uncertain. The CDR3 runs to 15 residues. Germline CDR1 is LNHDA and CDR2 is SQIVND (reference sequence). The V end lost 6 bases, the J end lost 2 bases, and 15 bases lay between the germline ends.

The chain joins TRBV28 to TRBJ2-3; no clear D. Germline V CDR1 and CDR2: MDHEN, SYDVKM. This CDR3 is 11 amino acids long. Trimming pared 2 bases from V and 10 bases from J, leaving 7 bases between. The CDR3 here is CASSLDTAQYF. CDR3 coding DNA: TGTGCCAGCAGTTTAGACACAGCGCAGTATTTT.

The DNA of the CDR3 is TGTGCCAGCAGCCGGGACAGCTATGGCTACACCTTC. Encoded protein: CASSRDSYGYTF. The chain joins TRBV3-1 (or the pseudogene TRBV3-2) to TRBJ1-2; 7 bases are a match to TRBD1. With 4 bases clipped from V and 4 bases from J, the junction kept 0 bases outside the gene matches. CDR1 LGHDT and CDR2 YNNKEL come from the germline V gene (reference sequence). The CDR3 is made up of 12 amino acids.

The genes are TRBV5-1 and TRBJ2-1; TRBD1 is a possible D gene (5 bases). CDR3 length: 17 amino acids. The germline V gene has CDR1 SGHRS and CDR2 YFSETQ. Trimming pared 4 bases from V and 2 bases from J, leaving 19 bases between. The CDR3 sequence is CASSRRTREYPYNEQFF. CDR3 sequence (DNA): TGCGCCAGCAGCCGACGGACACGTGAGTATCCCTACAATGAGCAGTTCTTC.

This clone has just a few counts. The chain links TRBV7-8 to TRBJ2-5, with 10 bases fitting TRBD2. V trimming: 3 bases; J trimming: 2 bases; junction bases outside the gene matches: 3. CDR1 and CDR2 (germline): SGHVS, FQNEAQ. The CDR3 consists of 15 residues. CDR3 bases: TGTGCCAGCAGCTTCCTAGCGGGAGTACAAGAGACCCAGTACTTC. Translating gives CASSFLAGVQETQYF.

The count of this clone is one. The V call is TRBV6-5, the J call TRBJ1-2; 7 positions match TRBD1. Germline CDR1 reads MNHEY; CDR2 reads SVGAGI. Trimming took 6 bases from V and 7 from J; bases not matched to a gene: 8. The CDR3 contains 13 residues. CDR3 amino acids: CASRTTGDSGYTF. CDR3 in DNA: TGTGCCAGCAGGACAACAGGGGACAGTGGCTACACCTTC.

This clone showed up just a few times. The chain has TRBV28 and TRBJ2-5; 8 positions agree with TRBD1. The CDR3 sequence is 13 residues long. CDR1 is MDHEN, CDR2 SYDVKM, per germline. Trimming cost V 3 bases and J 3 bases; bases outside gene matches: 0. DNA of the CDR3: TGTGCCAGCAGTTTGGGACAGGAAGAGACCCAGTACTTC. Translating gives CASSLGQEETQYF.

Points on this clone: This CDR3 is also generated by other DNA sequences in the sample. The genes are TRBV6-5 and TRBJ1-2; 10 nucleotides line up with TRBD1. V gave up 6 bases and J gave up 8 bases; unmatched junction bases: 9. Germline-derived CDR1 and CDR2 are MNHEY and SVGAGI. CDR3 length: 14 residues. The CDR3 DNA is TGTGCCAGCAGCCGAACCGGGACAGGGGACGGCTACACCTTC. This gives the protein CASSRTGTGDGYTF.

The chain joins TRBV5-4 to TRBJ1-5; tentative D call: TRBD1 (5 bases). Germline loops: CDR1 SGHNT, CDR2 YYREEE (reference sequence). V shed 0 bases and J shed 13 bases, with 17 bases lying between them. This CDR3 contains 14 residues. The CDR3 bases are TGTGCCAGCAGCTTGGAGGGAGGGACGGTTGGGCAGCATTTT. Translation gives CASSLEGGTVGQHF.

The chain joins TRBV27 to TRBJ1-1, with a possible D match to TRBD1 (5 bases). The V end was cut by 3 bases, the J end by 6 bases, with 14 bases between. Germline V gives CDR1 MNHEY, CDR2 SMNVEV (reference sequence). The CDR3 is made up of 14 amino acids. This CDR3 is CASSFLIDSAEAFF. In nucleotides, the CDR3 is TGTGCCAGCAGTTTCCTTATCGACAGCGCTGAAGCTTTCTTT.

The J gene is TRBJ2-5, the V gene TRBV9; 7 nucleotides align to TRBD2. After removal of 3 bases from V and 3 bases from J, the junction contained 8 bases not matched to a gene. Germline V gene data show CDR1 as SGDLS and CDR2 as YYNGEE. This CDR3 has 15 residues. CDR3 protein: CASSGWGGSEETQYF. The CDR3 DNA follows: TGTGCCAGCAGCGGTTGGGGGGGGTCGGAAGAGACCCAGTACTTC.

The chain recombines TRBV27 with TRBJ1-1; D not resolved. This CDR3 has 14 amino acids. Trimming pared 3 bases from V and 1 base from J, leaving 9 bases between. Germline-derived CDR1 and CDR2 are MNHEY and SMNVEV (reference sequence). The CDR3 sequence is CASSLVGGNTEAFF. The CDR3 DNA is TGTGCCAGCAGTTTGGTCGGCGGGAACACTGAAGCTTTCTTT.

This clone was seen once. Other DNA sequences in this sample translate to the same CDR3. CDR3 amino acids: CASSVAGRYEQYF. In DNA, the CDR3 is TGTGCCAGCAGTGTCGCAGGGCGCTACGAGCAGTACTTC. V and J are TRBV2 and TRBJ2-7; maybe TRBD1 (5 bases). CDR1 and CDR2 from the germline V gene are SNHLY and FYNNEI. Between the trimmed V and J ends, which lost 4 bases and 3 bases, there was a span of 10 bases. The CDR3 contains 13 residues.

The chain joins TRBV12-5 to TRBJ2-3; 7 bases map to TRBD1. Per germline, CDR1 LGHNT and CDR2 FRNRAP. V shed 6 bases, J shed 0 bases, and the junction held 9 bases outside the gene matches. The CDR3 loop spans 16 amino acids. The CDR3 sequence: CASGPGHRGSTDTQYF. CDR3 sequence (DNA): TGTGCTAGTGGCCCCGGGCACAGGGGAAGCACAGATACGCAGTATTTT.

The DNA for the CDR3 is TGTGCCAGCAGCGTAGCAGCGGGGATACAAGAGACCCAGTACTTC. Translated: CASSVAAGIQETQYF. This sequence joins TRBV9 and TRBJ2-5, with 7 bases identical to TRBD2. With V trimmed by 0 bases and J by 2 bases, 4 bases remained unmatched. CDR3 size: 15 residues. Germline CDR1 SGDLS, CDR2 YYNGEE.

The rearrangement joins TRBV7-2 to TRBJ2-4, with 7 bases fitting TRBD2. Trimming took 5 bases from V and 6 from J; bases not matched to a gene: 10. The CDR3 is 15 amino acids. Germline V gene lookup returns CDR1 SGHTA and CDR2 FQGNSA. The CDR3 DNA follows: TGTGCCAGCAGCCCGTCGGGAGGAATCGGAAACATTCAGTACTTC. Translated: CASSPSGGIGNIQYF.

The gene calls are TRBV10-3 and TRBJ1-1; the D gene is possibly TRBD1 (5 bases). Germline V gene data show CDR1 as ENHRY and CDR2 as SYGVKD. The germline V and J ends were trimmed by 6 bases and 3 bases, with 14 bases remaining between them. There are 14 residues in the CDR3. CDR3 sequence reads: CAIRDRGGDTEAFF. The CDR3, as DNA: TGTGCCATCAGGGACCGTGGGGGGGACACTGAAGCTTTCTTT.

This chain joins TRBV14 and TRBJ2-1; 8 bases are a match to TRBD2. V shed 0 bases and J 4 bases; nucleotides not matched to a gene: 14. The CDR3 extends over 19 amino acids. Germline V CDR1 and CDR2: SGHDN, FVKESK. For the CDR3, the DNA is TGTGCCAGCAGCCAAGATAATCGATTGGAGGCTAGCGGGTACAATGAGCAGTTCTTC. This codes for CASSQDNRLEASGYNEQFF. Variable domain in full (rest from reference TRBV14 and TRBJ2-1): EAGVTQFPSHSVIEKGQTVTLRCDPISGHDNLYWYRRVMGKEIKFLLHFVKESKQDESGMPNNRFLAERTGGTYSTLKVQPAELEDSGVYFCASSQDNRLEASGYNEQFFGPGTRLTVL.

This rearrangement joins TRBV28 to TRBJ2-1, with D possibly being TRBD2 (6 bases). V was pared by 7 bases and J by 4 bases, with 17 bases between. Looked up from germline, CDR1 is MDHEN and CDR2 is SYDVKM. The CDR3 spans 15 residues. DNA for the CDR3: TGTGCCAGCACCCTTGGGGGGTTCAAGTACAATGAGCAGTTCTTC. Amino acid sequence: CASTLGGFKYNEQFF.

V and J are TRBV7-2 and TRBJ1-1; D is ambiguous. Trimming stripped 5 bases from V and 1 base from J, with 11 bases between. Germline CDR1 is SGHTA and CDR2 is FQGNSA. This CDR3 is built from 14 residues. The CDR3 spells CASSPNLGNTEAFF. The CDR3 DNA sequence: TGTGCCAGCAGCCCCAATCTCGGGAACACTGAAGCTTTCTTT.

The chain is built from TRBV9 and TRBJ1-6, with D unclear. Germline values: CDR1 SGDLS, CDR2 YYNGEE. Trimming took 3 bases from V and 7 from J, leaving 11 bases between them. The CDR3 contains 14 residues. The chain's CDR3 is CASSDATVNSPLHF. The CDR3 DNA follows: TGTGCCAGCAGCGACGCCACAGTGAATTCACCCCTCCACTTT.

This clone occurred once. The chain couples TRBV11-2 to TRBJ1-5; 8 bases are shared with TRBD1. CDR3 length: 15 amino acids. Per germline, CDR1 SGHAT and CDR2 FQNNGV. Germline trimming cut 1 base from V and 4 bases from J; bases unmatched to any gene: 3. The DNA of the CDR3 is TGTGCCAGCAGCTTAGGGCAGGGGGCGAATCAGCCCCAGCATTTT. Protein product: CASSLGQGANQPQHF.